The TCR beta chain under discussion was sequenced for a study of beta chain features in type 1 diabetes. Whole-study context: In all, roughly 98,000,000 sorted cells from all samples were analyzed.

Each of the CD4+ naive, central memory, regulatory and stem cell-like memory populations was sorted via CD45RO/CCR7/CD25/CD127/CD95/CD27. The entirety of the isolated RNA underwent reverse transcription, so expressed TCRB transcripts were sequenced. The table came from immunoSEQ multiplex PCR; TCRdb's copy has only in-frame clones and leaves some out. The repertoire has approximately 26,000 clones, less than 70% of them found once; the top ten carry about 2.5%. Whole-study findings and limits: More deletions and fewer insertions at VDJ junctions were seen in type 1 diabetes patients. In every one of the four CD4+ subsets, TCRB CDR3s were moderately but significantly shorter in Type 1 diabetes patients.

This CDR3 region has 18 residues. V lost 4 bases and J lost 8; bases outside the gene matches: 20. Germline CDR1 SGDLS, CDR2 YYNGEE. A note on this clone: Its antigen is unidentified.

The receptor was isolated from a woman aged 25 to 45 with type 1 diabetes. Sequenced material: Tregs from blood. V usage is TRBV9 and J usage is TRBJ2-2, with 7 nucleotides matching TRBD2. For the CDR3, the DNA is TGTGCCAGCAGCTCTCCCTGGGGGAGGGGCCCCACCGGTGGGGAGCTGTTTTTT. Its protein is CASSSPWGRGPTGGELFF.